The 17 T cell receptor beta chains listed next were all sequenced from one sample in a study of blood T cell repertoires in COVID-19. Sequencing used immunoSEQ multiplex PCR; TCRdb keeps in-frame clones, though not all of them. The sample holds about 99,000 clones, around 83% seen once. Sample: peripheral blood. The receptors originated from a man aged 65-85 years with active or convalescent COVID-19.

J is TRBJ2-5 and V is TRBV5-1; 9 bases match TRBD1. CDR3 size: 16 residues. V shed 4 bases and J 4 bases; nucleotides not matched to a gene: 11. Germline V gene lookup returns CDR1 SGHRS and CDR2 YFSETQ. The CDR3 DNA reads TGCGCCAGCAGCGCCATGCCCTCGACAGGGGGAGAGACCCAGTACTTC. Its protein product is CASSAMPSTGGETQYF.

This clone appeared a single time. This CDR3 reads CASSLSGGAGETQYF. The CDR3 DNA reads TGTGCCAGCAGCCTTAGCGGGGGGGCCGGTGAGACCCAGTACTTC. The chain uses TRBV7-2 and TRBJ2-5; 11 positions agree with TRBD2. J lost 5 bases, V lost 5 bases, and 7 bases had no gene match. The CDR3 length is 15 residues. Germline assignment: CDR1 SGHTA and CDR2 FQGNSA.

The chain is built from TRBV5-4 and TRBJ1-1; TRBD1 agrees at 8 bases. The germline gives CDR1 SGHNT, CDR2 YYREEE (reference sequence). V lost 5 bases and J lost 4; bases outside the gene matches: 13. The CDR3 sequence is 16 residues long. CDR3 sequence: CASRLGDRGGFTEAFF. The CDR3 DNA reads as TGTGCCAGCAGGTTAGGTGACAGGGGAGGGTTCACTGAAGCTTTCTTT.

V is TRBV11-3 and J is TRBJ2-1; the match to TRBD1 covers 9 bases. Germline CDR1 is SGHNT and CDR2 is YENEEA. The V segment lost 4 bases and the J segment 7 bases; nucleotides outside the gene matches: 2. The CDR3 is 13 residues long. This CDR3 reads CASSSGQGNEQFF. As DNA, the CDR3 is TGTGCCAGCAGCTCGGGACAGGGTAATGAGCAGTTCTTC.

The J gene is TRBJ2-1, the V gene TRBV25-1, with 7 bases aligning to TRBD1. Germline V gives CDR1 MGHDK, CDR2 SYGVNS. CDR3 length: 15 amino acids. J gave up 2 bases and V 7 bases, and 8 bases lay outside the gene matches. The CDR3 loop reads CASTSDRSAYNEQFF. DNA of the CDR3: TGTGCCAGCACCTCGGACAGGAGCGCCTACAATGAGCAGTTCTTC.

The rearrangement uses TRBV2 and TRBJ1-1; D is perhaps TRBD1 (6 bases). V was clipped by 6 bases and J by 6 bases, with 11 bases between them. The CDR3 is 12 residues long. CDR1 and CDR2 (germline): SNHLY, FYNNEI. The CDR3 reads CASRPDSAEAFF. CDR3 nucleotide sequence: TGTGCCAGCAGGCCGGACAGTGCTGAAGCTTTCTTT. Looking up the rest from reference TRBV2 and TRBJ1-1 gives the full variable domain: EPEVTQTPSHQVTQMGQEVILRCVPISNHLYFYWYRQILGQKVEFLVSFYNNEISEKSEIFDDQFSVERPDGSNFTLKIRSTKLEDSAMYFCASRPDSAEAFFGQGTRLTVV.

V and J are TRBV28 and TRBJ1-1, with D possibly TRBD1 on 6 matching bases. The CDR3 runs to 15 residues. Germline-derived CDR1 and CDR2 are MDHEN and SYDVKM. V was pared by 5 bases and J by 7 bases, with 20 bases between. This CDR3 reads CASSPSWMGANEAFF. As DNA, the CDR3 is TGTGCCAGCAGTCCCAGTTGGATGGGGGCGAATGAAGCTTTCTTT. Combining the CDR3 with reference TRBV28 and TRBJ1-1 gives the whole variable domain DVKVTQSSRYLVKRTGEKVFLECVQDMDHENMFWYRQDPGLGLRLIYFSYDVKMKEKGDIPEGYSVSREKKERFSLILESASTNQTSMYLCASSPSWMGANEAFFGQGTRLTVV.

CDR3 loop: CASNSPLYEQYF. In DNA, the CDR3 is TGTGCCAGCAATTCCCCCCTCTACGAGCAGTACTTC. The chain has TRBV28 and TRBJ2-7; D remains ambiguous. Trimming stripped 7 bases from V and 3 bases from J, with 10 bases between. Germline V lookup: CDR1 MDHEN, CDR2 SYDVKM. The CDR3 is made up of 12 amino acids. Filled out from reference TRBV28 and TRBJ2-7, the complete variable domain reads DVKVTQSSRYLVKRTGEKVFLECVQDMDHENMFWYRQDPGLGLRLIYFSYDVKMKEKGDIPEGYSVSREKKERFSLILESASTNQTSMYLCASNSPLYEQYFGPGTRLTVT.

The chain has TRBV7-2 and TRBJ2-1; 7 bases line up with TRBD2. Trimming at V came to 5 bases and at J to 1 base, leaving 5 bases not matched to a gene. This CDR3 spans 15 amino acids. Germline V gene lookup returns CDR1 SGHTA and CDR2 FQGNSA. The CDR3 nucleotides are TGTGCCAGCAGCCCCCCCGGGGGGTCCTACAATGAGCAGTTCTTC. It specifies CASSPPGGSYNEQFF.

The chain employs TRBV5-1 and TRBJ2-3; TRBD1 agrees at 12 bases. With 4 bases clipped from V and 4 bases from J, the junction kept 7 bases outside the gene matches. CDR3 length equals 16 residues. From germline, CDR1 is SGHRS and CDR2 YFSETQ. CDR3 coding DNA: TGCGCCAGCAGCAACTGGGACAGGGGGCTATCAGATACGCAGTATTTT. This codes for CASSNWDRGLSDTQYF.

J is TRBJ2-2 and V is TRBV18, with 8 bases fitting TRBD1. J gave up 4 bases and V 8 bases, and 9 bases lay outside the gene matches. The CDR3 loop spans 15 amino acids. Germline CDR1 is KGHSH and CDR2 is LQKENI. The CDR3 loop is CASAMGQVSTGELFF. The DNA for the CDR3 is TGTGCCAGCGCGATGGGACAGGTGTCCACCGGGGAGCTGTTTTTT. Together with reference TRBV18 and TRBJ2-2, the CDR3 gives the full variable domain: NAGVMQNPRHLVRRRGQEARLRCSPMKGHSHVYWYRQLPEEGLKFMVYLQKENIIDESGMPKERFSAEFPKEGPSILRIQQVVRGDSAAYFCASAMGQVSTGELFFGEGSRLTVL.

The chain combines TRBV13 with TRBJ1-2; 8 nucleotides line up with TRBD1. With 1 base clipped from V and 7 bases from J, the junction kept 11 bases outside the gene matches. The germline CDR1 and CDR2 sequences are PRHDT and FYEKMQ (reference sequence). CDR3 size: 16 residues. The CDR3 nucleotides read TGTGCCAGCAGCTTAGAGGGTACAGGGGGGAGCTCTGGCTACACCTTC. As protein: CASSLEGTGGSSGYTF.

V usage is TRBV20-1 and J usage is TRBJ1-2, with no clear D. The V gene lost 6 bases and the J gene lost 4 bases, with 9 bases spanning the gap. CDR1 and CDR2 from the germline V gene are DFQATT and SNEGSKA (reference sequence). The CDR3 covers 11 residues. The CDR3 region is CSARAGYGYTF. The CDR3 region has the DNA TGCAGTGCACGGGCGGGCTATGGCTACACCTTC.

This chain uses TRBV2 with TRBJ1-1; D call uncertain. Germline V lookup: CDR1 SNHLY, CDR2 FYNNEI. The V end lost 2 bases, the J end lost 7 bases, and 8 bases lay between the germline ends. This CDR3 comprises 12 residues. The CDR3 region has the DNA TGTGCCAGCAGTGAATCAGGAAATGAAGCTTTCTTT. Translation: CASSESGNEAFF.

The chain carries TRBV6-6 and TRBJ2-1; 8 nucleotides agree with TRBD1. The CDR3 has 15 residues. V trimming: 5 bases; J trimming: 9 bases; junction bases outside the gene matches: 12. The V gene's germline CDR1 is MNHNY and CDR2 SVGAGI (reference sequence). The CDR3: CASSLRDRRGGEQFF. The DNA of the CDR3 is TGTGCCAGCAGTCTCCGGGACAGGAGAGGGGGTGAGCAGTTCTTC.

The table lists this clone with a few counts. The chain is built from TRBV28 and TRBJ1-2; 7 bases match TRBD1. Germline V gene lookup returns CDR1 MDHEN and CDR2 SYDVKM. V trimming: 6 bases; J trimming: 6 bases; junction bases outside the gene matches: 7. The CDR3 runs to 13 residues. CDR3 nucleotide sequence: TGTGCCAGCAGATCACAGGGGTTTAATGGCTACACCTTC. Amino acid sequence: CASRSQGFNGYTF.

The chain has TRBV5-4 and TRBJ1-2; TRBD1 agrees at 8 bases. Germline lookup yields CDR1 SGHNT and CDR2 YYREEE (reference sequence). The CDR3 is 19 residues long. V trimming: 1 base; J trimming: 0 bases; junction bases outside the gene matches: 14. CDR3 in amino acids: CASSLSRVAGGTTNYGYTF. CDR3 sequence (DNA): TGTGCCAGCAGCTTGTCGAGGGTGGCAGGGGGCACAACTAACTATGGCTACACCTTC.